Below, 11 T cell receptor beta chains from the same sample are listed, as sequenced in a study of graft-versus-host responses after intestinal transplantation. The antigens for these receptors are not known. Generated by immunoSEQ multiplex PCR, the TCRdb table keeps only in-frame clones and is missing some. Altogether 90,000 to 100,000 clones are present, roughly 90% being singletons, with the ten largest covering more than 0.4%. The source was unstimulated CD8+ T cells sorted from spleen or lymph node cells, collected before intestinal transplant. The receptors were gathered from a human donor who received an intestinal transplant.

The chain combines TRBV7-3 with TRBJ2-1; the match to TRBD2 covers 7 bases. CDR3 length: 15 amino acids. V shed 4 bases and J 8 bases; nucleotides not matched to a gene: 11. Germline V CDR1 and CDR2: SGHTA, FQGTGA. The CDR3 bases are TGTGCCAGCAGCTCCGCCGGCGGGAGTCGGGATGAGCAGTTCTTC. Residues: CASSSAGGSRDEQFF. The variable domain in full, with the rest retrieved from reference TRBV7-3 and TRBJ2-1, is GAGVSQTPSNKVTEKGKYVELRCDPISGHTALYWYRQSLGQGPEFLIYFQGTGAADDSGLPNDRFFAVRPEGSVSTLKIQRTERGDSAVYLCASSSAGGSRDEQFFGPGTRLTVL.

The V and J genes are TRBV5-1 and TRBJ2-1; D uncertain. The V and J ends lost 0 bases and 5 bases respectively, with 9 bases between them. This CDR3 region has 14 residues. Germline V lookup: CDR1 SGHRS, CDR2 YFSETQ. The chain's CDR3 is CASSLDGLNNEQFF. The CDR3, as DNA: TGCGCCAGCAGCTTGGATGGGCTGAACAATGAGCAGTTCTTC.

This CDR3 is CASSHGILGLDFPYEQYF. CDR3 nucleotides: TGCGCCAGCAGCCACGGGATACTCGGACTCGACTTCCCCTACGAGCAGTACTTC. J is TRBJ2-5 and V is TRBV4-1; a weak D match, TRBD2 (5 bases). Matching the DNA end better, TRBJ2-7 makes the J call doubtful. CDR1 and CDR2 from the germline V gene are MGHRA and YSYEKL. This CDR3 contains 18 residues.

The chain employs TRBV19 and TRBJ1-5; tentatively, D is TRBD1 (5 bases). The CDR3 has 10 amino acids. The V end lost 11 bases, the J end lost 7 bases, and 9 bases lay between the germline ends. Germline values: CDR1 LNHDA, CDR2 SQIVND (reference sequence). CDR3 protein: CAAGEQPQHF. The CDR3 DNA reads TGTGCCGCGGGGGAGCAGCCCCAGCATTTT.

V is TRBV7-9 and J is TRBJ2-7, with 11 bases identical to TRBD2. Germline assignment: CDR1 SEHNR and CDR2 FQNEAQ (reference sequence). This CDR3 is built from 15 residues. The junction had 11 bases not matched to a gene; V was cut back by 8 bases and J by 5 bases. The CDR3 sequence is CASGDRLAGNNEQYF. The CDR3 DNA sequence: TGTGCCAGCGGGGACAGACTAGCGGGGAACAACGAGCAGTACTTC.

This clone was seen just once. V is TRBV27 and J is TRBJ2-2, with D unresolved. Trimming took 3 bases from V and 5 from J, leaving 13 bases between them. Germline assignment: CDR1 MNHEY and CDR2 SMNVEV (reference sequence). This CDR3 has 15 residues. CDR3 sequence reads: CASSFSGSTTGELFF. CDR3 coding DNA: TGTGCCAGCAGTTTCTCGGGTTCTACAACCGGGGAGCTGTTTTTT.

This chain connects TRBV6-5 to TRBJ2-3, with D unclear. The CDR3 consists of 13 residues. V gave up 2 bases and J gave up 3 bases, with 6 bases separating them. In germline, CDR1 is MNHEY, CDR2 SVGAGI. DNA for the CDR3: TGTGCCAGCAGTTACATCAGTACAGATACGCAGTATTTT. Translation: CASSYISTDTQYF.

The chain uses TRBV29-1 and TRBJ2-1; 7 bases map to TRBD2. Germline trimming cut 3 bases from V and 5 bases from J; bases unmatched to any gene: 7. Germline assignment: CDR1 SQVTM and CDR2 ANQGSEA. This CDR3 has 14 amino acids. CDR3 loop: CSVDTGGLHNEQFF. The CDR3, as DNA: TGCAGCGTTGATACGGGGGGACTTCACAATGAGCAGTTCTTC.

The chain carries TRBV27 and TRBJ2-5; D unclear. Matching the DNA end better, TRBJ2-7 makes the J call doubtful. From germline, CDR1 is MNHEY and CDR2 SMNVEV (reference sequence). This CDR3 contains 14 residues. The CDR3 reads CASSPLGPSYEQYF. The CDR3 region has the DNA TGTGCCAGCAGCCCCCTCGGTCCCTCCTACGAGCAGTACTTC.

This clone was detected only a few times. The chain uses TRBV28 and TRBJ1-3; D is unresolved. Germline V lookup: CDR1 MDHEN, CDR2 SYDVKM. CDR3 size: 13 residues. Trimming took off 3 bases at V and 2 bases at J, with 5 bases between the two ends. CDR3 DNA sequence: TGTGCCAGCAGTTTGCCAGCTGGAAACACCATATATTTT. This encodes CASSLPAGNTIYF.

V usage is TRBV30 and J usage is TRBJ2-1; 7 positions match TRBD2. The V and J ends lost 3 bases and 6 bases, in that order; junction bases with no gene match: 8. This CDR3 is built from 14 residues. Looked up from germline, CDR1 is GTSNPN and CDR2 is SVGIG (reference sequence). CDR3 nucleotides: TGTGCCTGGAGCGAATCGAGCGGGGTCAATGAGCAGTTCTTC. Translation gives CAWSESSGVNEQFF.